One and the same sample provided the 5 T cell receptor beta chains below, sequenced in a study of early T cells in non-severe SARS-CoV-2 infection. TCRdb independently ran MiXCR on the 5' RACE reads; one entry per CDR3 protein. This sample has roughly 99,000 distinct CDR3 sequences; approximately 12% occur once, and the top ten carry nearly 4.5%. The sample in question was whole blood, obtained at baseline. These receptors were obtained from an adult who was a healthcare worker with PCR-confirmed SARS-CoV-2 infection or an uninfected control (not recorded which).

This clonotype came up a few times. The chain employs TRBV5-1 and TRBJ1-5; a weak D match, TRBD1 (5 bases). In germline, CDR1 is SGHRS, CDR2 YFSETQ. The CDR3 covers 15 residues. The V and J ends lost 0 bases and 3 bases respectively, with 10 bases between them. For the CDR3, the DNA is TGCGCCAGCAGCTTGGGAGGGGATGCCAATCAGCCCCAGCATTTT. Its translation is CASSLGGDANQPQHF.

The J gene is TRBJ1-3, the V gene TRBV11-3; the D gene is possibly TRBD1 (5 bases). This CDR3 contains 15 residues. Trimming left V 5 bases short and J 2 bases short, with 13 bases between. CDR1 SGHNT and CDR2 YENEEA come from the germline V gene. The chain's CDR3 is CASSPRTTAGNTIYF. The DNA for the CDR3 is TGTGCCAGCAGCCCCCGGACGACAGCTGGAAACACCATATATTTT.

This clonotype was seen more than once but under ten times. This chain links TRBV11-2 with TRBJ2-2; D call uncertain. Germline V gene data show CDR1 as SGHAT and CDR2 as FQNNGV. Trimming removed 5 bases at V and 1 base at J, with 17 bases between. The CDR3 is made up of 17 amino acids. This CDR3 is CASSPARPLRNTGELFF. The CDR3 DNA reads as TGTGCCAGCAGCCCCGCGCGGCCACTACGGAACACCGGGGAGCTGTTTTTT. Variable domain in full (rest from reference TRBV11-2 and TRBJ2-2): EAGVAQSPRYKIIEKRQSVAFWCNPISGHATLYWYQQILGQGPKLLIQFQNNGVVDDSQLPKDRFSAERLKGVDSTLKIQPAKLEDSAVYLCASSPARPLRNTGELFFGEGSRLTVL.

This clonotype was seen more than once but under ten times. The DNA for the CDR3 is TGTGCCAGTAAGGGACTAGCCCTCGGCACCGGGGAGCTGTTTTTT. It is translated as CASKGLALGTGELFF. The rearrangement uses TRBV19 and TRBJ2-2; 9 nucleotides align to TRBD2. J lost 4 bases, V lost 7 bases, and 7 bases had no gene match. CDR1 is LNHDA, CDR2 SQIVND, per germline (reference sequence). The CDR3 consists of 15 residues.

The chain links TRBV20-1 to TRBJ2-5; D not certain. V dropped 0 bases and J dropped 2 bases, with 16 bases sitting between them. The germline gives CDR1 DFQATT, CDR2 SNEGSKA (reference sequence). The CDR3 length is 16 residues. The CDR3 here is CSARDLAFGLQETQYF. The CDR3 DNA is TGCAGTGCTAGAGATCTGGCGTTCGGCCTTCAAGAGACCCAGTACTTC.